One and the same sample provided the 23 T cell receptor beta chains below, sequenced in a study of T-cell memory formation after mild COVID-19. TCRdb itself ran the 5' RACE reads through MiXCR, one entry per CDR3 protein. Here the sample spans about 400,000 distinct CDR3 sequences, 24% being singletons. The specimen sequenced was PBMCs or a T cell subset sorted from them (not recorded which). These TCRs come from an adult woman who had mild COVID-19 (a few samples of this study predate the infection). Cell type and time point are not known.

This clonotype occurred a few times. The rearrangement links TRBV7-9 to TRBJ2-3; D gene uncertain. The CDR3 contains 13 residues. Between the trimmed V and J ends, which lost 5 bases and 0 bases, there was a span of 6 bases. Looked up from germline, CDR1 is SEHNR and CDR2 is FQNEAQ (reference sequence). CDR3: CASSHTSTDTQYF. The CDR3 DNA is TGTGCCAGCAGCCATACCAGCACAGATACGCAGTATTTT.

With respect to this clonotype: The junction departs from the called germline gene at one end, perhaps through a read error. The chain carries TRBV25-1 and TRBJ2-7; maybe TRBD2 (5 bases). Germline V gene data show CDR1 as MGHDK and CDR2 as SYGVNS. The CDR3 extends over 12 amino acids. The CDR3 here is CASNGGGAEQYF. The CDR3, as DNA: TGTGCAAGCAACGGAGGCGGCGCGGAGCAGTACTTC.

The count of this clonotype is one. The chain uses TRBV4-3 and TRBJ1-1; no clear D gene. V lost 0 bases to trimming and J lost 4 bases, with 9 bases between them. Germline-derived CDR1 and CDR2 are LGHNA and YSLEER. The CDR3 runs 14 residues. CDR3 bases: TGCGCCAGCAGCCAAGAGGTCGGGGTCACTGAAGCTTTCTTT. Amino acids: CASSQEVGVTEAFF.

This clonotype came up a few times. CDR3 sequence reads: CASTPGQVYTEAFF. CDR3 bases: TGTGCCAGCACCCCGGGACAGGTCTACACTGAAGCTTTCTTT. The chain couples TRBV3-1 to TRBJ1-1, with 8 bases fitting TRBD1. V shed 7 bases, J shed 3 bases, and the junction held 7 bases outside the gene matches. This CDR3 region has 14 residues. From germline, CDR1 is LGHDT and CDR2 YNNKEL (reference sequence).

The genes are TRBV12-3 or TRBV12-4 and TRBJ2-3; 8 bases line up with TRBD2. V was pared by 5 bases and J by 3 bases, with 7 bases of the junction left unmatched. This CDR3 has 15 amino acids. The CDR3 is CASSIRGGQTDTQYF. The CDR3, as DNA: TGTGCCAGCAGTATTCGGGGGGGCCAAACAGATACGCAGTATTTT.

The table lists this clonotype with many counts. The chain employs TRBV5-1 and TRBJ2-1; D is ambiguous. The CDR3 totals 19 residues. V lost 2 bases to trimming and J lost 8 bases, with 29 bases between them. Looked up from germline, CDR1 is SGHRS and CDR2 is YFSETQ. The CDR3 DNA is TGCGCCAGCAGCTTCTTCTTTTCTGTGGACGGAACGTCCCTCGATGAGCAGTTCTTC. It yields the protein CASSFFFSVDGTSLDEQFF.

The chain couples TRBV11-3 to TRBJ1-2; 8 bases agree with TRBD1. Germline V gene lookup returns CDR1 SGHNT and CDR2 YENEEA. The CDR3 contains 18 residues. Trimming took 6 bases from V and 1 from J; bases not matched to a gene: 16. The CDR3 here is CASSSPGQDTKLNYGYTF. CDR3 bases: TGTGCCAGCAGTTCTCCGGGACAGGATACAAAACTTAACTATGGCTACACCTTC.

There are a few counts of this clonotype. CDR3 in DNA: TGTGCCAGCAGGAGAAACAGGGTGAACACTGAAGCTTTCTTT. This sequence encodes CASRRNRVNTEAFF. V and J are TRBV12-3 or TRBV12-4 and TRBJ1-1; TRBD1 might be the D (6 bases). The CDR3 sequence is 14 residues long. With 6 bases removed from V and 0 bases from J, the gap between germline ends came to 11 bases.

This rearrangement joins TRBV5-1 to TRBJ2-1, with 12 bases lining up with TRBD2. The CDR3 spans 15 residues. The germline CDR1 and CDR2 sequences are SGHRS and YFSETQ. With V trimmed by 0 bases and J by 8 bases, 3 bases remained unmatched. Here the CDR3 reads CASSLAGLAGDEQFF. CDR3 DNA sequence: TGCGCCAGCAGCTTGGCGGGACTAGCGGGCGATGAGCAGTTCTTC.

J is TRBJ2-1 and V is TRBV20-1; D gene ambiguous. Looked up from germline, CDR1 is DFQATT and CDR2 is SNEGSKA (reference sequence). The CDR3 is 15 residues long. V lost 3 bases and J lost 2, with 14 bases in between. CDR3 coding DNA: TGCAGTGCTAGCCCCGCTACCCTAACCTACAATGAGCAGTTCTTC. Translation: CSASPATLTYNEQFF.

The chain links TRBV7-3 to TRBJ2-3; no firm D call. V lost 4 bases to trimming and J lost 4 bases, with 15 bases between them. Per the germline V gene, CDR1 is SGHTA and CDR2 is FQGTGA. The CDR3 has 15 amino acids. The CDR3 sequence: CASSSGFRVSDTQYF. CDR3 nucleotide sequence: TGTGCCAGCAGCTCCGGCTTCCGGGTATCAGATACGCAGTATTTT.

To note about this clonotype: It may be a read error: a sequence one base away is much more abundant. V usage is TRBV7-3 and J usage is TRBJ1-1, with D unresolved. CDR1 and CDR2 from the germline V gene are SGHTA and FQGTGA. V shed 2 bases and J shed 1 base, with 5 bases lying between them. This CDR3 spans 13 amino acids. The CDR3 is CASSLRQNTEAFF. DNA for the CDR3: TGTGCCAGCAGCTTACGACAGAACACTGAAGCTTTCTTT.

The V call is TRBV12-3 or TRBV12-4, the J call TRBJ2-2; a possible D gene is TRBD2 (5 bases). CDR3 size: 14 residues. Deletions cut 3 bases from V and 8 bases from J, with 13 bases between. The CDR3 DNA is TGTGCCAGCAGTTTTGAGGGTAATTCGGGGGAGCTGTTTTTT. It yields the protein CASSFEGNSGELFF.

The rearrangement joins TRBV19 to TRBJ2-3, with TRBD2 matching over 8 bases. Germline CDR1 is LNHDA and CDR2 is SQIVND (reference sequence). The CDR3 sequence is 16 residues long. V lost 2 bases to trimming and J lost 5 bases; unmatched junction nucleotides: 9. This CDR3 is CASSISYAGGRDTQYF. DNA for the CDR3: TGTGCCAGTAGTATATCCTATGCGGGAGGTCGAGATACGCAGTATTTT.

The chain joins TRBV6-1 to TRBJ2-7, with unresolved D. Trimming cost V 7 bases and J 0 bases, with 10 bases left between them. Looked up from germline, CDR1 is MNHNS and CDR2 is SASEGT. This CDR3 has 13 amino acids. CDR3 residues: CASTRYSSYEQYF. CDR3 DNA: TGTGCCAGCACCCGATATAGCTCCTACGAGCAGTACTTC.

In its sample, this clonotype was seen a few times. V is TRBV7-6 and J is TRBJ2-3; D is unclear. V lost 8 bases and J 0 bases, leaving 6 bases between the germline ends. Looked up from germline, CDR1 is SGHVS and CDR2 is FNYEAQ. The CDR3 runs 12 residues. The CDR3 reads CASAGSTDTQYF. In DNA form, the CDR3 reads TGTGCCAGCGCCGGGAGCACAGATACGCAGTATTTT.

The J gene is TRBJ2-7, the V gene TRBV24-1; possibly TRBD1 for D (6 bases). CDR1 and CDR2 (germline): KGHDR, SFDVKD. V was cut by 4 bases and J by 0 bases, with 18 bases left in between. The CDR3 covers 17 residues. The CDR3 sequence: CATSDSKGTYSSYEQYF. The DNA of the CDR3 is TGTGCCACCAGTGACTCCAAAGGGACATATAGCTCCTACGAGCAGTACTTC.

The chain links TRBV5-1 to TRBJ1-2; D unresolved. The germline V gene encodes CDR1 SGHRS and CDR2 YFSETQ. CDR3 length: 14 amino acids. The ends were cut back, 0 bases at V and 8 bases at J, with 14 bases in the middle. In DNA, the CDR3 is TGCGCCAGCAGCTTGGAAGGGTCGGGGTACGGCTACACCTTC. Translation gives CASSLEGSGYGYTF.

The chain joins TRBV7-2 to TRBJ1-1; D not resolved. Looked up from germline, CDR1 is SGHTA and CDR2 is FQGNSA. The CDR3 length is 13 residues. V lost 5 bases, J lost 6 bases, and 13 bases lay in between. As DNA, the CDR3 is TGTGCCAGCAGCCCGTACAGTCGGTCTGAAGCTTTCTTT. Encoded protein: CASSPYSRSEAFF.

This clonotype was recorded only once. The chain has TRBV5-6 and TRBJ2-7; TRBD1 agrees at 8 bases. The germline V gene encodes CDR1 SGHDT and CDR2 YYEEEE. Trimming removed 4 bases from V and 3 bases from J; junction bases left unmatched: 6. This CDR3 comprises 14 residues. DNA for the CDR3: TGTGCCAGCAGCGATACAGGGGGTGACTACGAGCAGTACTTC. Encoded protein: CASSDTGGDYEQYF.

This clonotype was counted between two and nine times. V gene TRBV12-3 or TRBV12-4 combines with J gene TRBJ1-5; no clear D. The CDR3 runs to 16 residues. Trimming removed 3 bases at V and 0 bases at J, with 12 bases between. The CDR3 bases are TGTGCCAGCAGTTTTGGGGATTTCTATAGCAATCAGCCCCAGCATTTT. As protein: CASSFGDFYSNQPQHF.

Only a few counts were recorded for this clonotype. V and J are TRBV12-3 or TRBV12-4 and TRBJ1-1, with a possible D match to TRBD1 (6 bases). Trimming removed 0 bases at V and 5 bases at J, with 10 bases between. There are 14 residues in the CDR3. In DNA, the CDR3 is TGTGCCAGCAGTTTAGCGGGGGCGCAGACTGAAGCTTTCTTT. This translates into CASSLAGAQTEAFF.

A few counts support this clonotype. The chain carries TRBV4-3 and TRBJ1-6, with D perhaps TRBD1 (6 bases). Trimming took off 0 bases at V and 10 bases at J, with 16 bases between the two ends. From germline, CDR1 is LGHNA and CDR2 YSLEER. The length of the CDR3 is 16 residues. CDR3 nucleotide sequence: TGCGCCAGCAGCCAAGAAGGGTATAGGGGACAATCACCCCTCCACTTT. It specifies CASSQEGYRGQSPLHF.